This T cell receptor beta chain was captured by sequencing in a study of blood T cell repertoires in COVID-19. Background on the study: The United States, Italy and Spain supplied acute and convalescent COVID-19 samples.

This CDR3 spans 16 amino acids. Trimming took 7 bases from V and 2 from J; bases not matched to a gene: 7. CDR1 and CDR2 from the germline V gene are SGHTA and FQGTGA. Authors' methods: Quantification of nucleated cells was approximated via reference gene primer amplification. The table came from immunoSEQ multiplex PCR; TCRdb's copy has only in-frame clones and leaves some out. V and J calls and clone size are those listed in that table; D and trimming were worked out from the DNA. The sample carries 95,000 to 100,000 clones, 92% recorded once. The receptor was derived from a man aged 50 or older with active COVID-19. The chain recombines TRBV7-3 with TRBJ2-6; 8 bases match TRBD2. Sequenced: peripheral blood. The CDR3 here is CASTPSGGAGANVLTF. The CDR3 bases are TGTGCCAGCACCCCGAGCGGGGGAGCTGGGGCCAACGTCCTGACTTTC.